This T cell receptor (beta chain) was sequenced in a study of blood T cell repertoires in COVID-19. Measured with immunoSEQ multiplex PCR; TCRdb has only the in-frame clones, and not every one. The sample contains fewer than 300,000 clones, around 82% of which appear only once. J gave up 3 bases and V 0 bases, and 1 base lay outside the gene matches. Germline values: CDR1 LGHNA, CDR2 YSLEER. CDR3 length: 14 residues. The TCR comes from a woman in her late teens or twenties with acute or convalescent COVID-19. Sequencing was performed on peripheral blood. The chain is built from TRBV4-3 and TRBJ2-7, with TRBD2 matching 8 bases. CDR3 DNA sequence: TGCGCCAGCAGCCAAGATGCGGGGGGCTACGAGCAGTACTTC. Translation gives CASSQDAGGYEQYF.